These 29 T cell receptor beta chains came from one sample sequenced in a study of T cells and Merkel cell carcinoma outcomes. Clones were sequenced by immunoSEQ multiplex PCR, and TCRdb holds only the in-frame ones, with some missing. This sample yields over 15,000 clones, of which roughly 76% are seen a single time; around 10% belongs to the top ten. The sequencing input was tumor tissue from Merkel cell carcinoma. Receptors were obtained from a human donor with Merkel cell carcinoma.

The chain combines TRBV5-4 with TRBJ2-5, with 11 positions matching TRBD2. The CDR3 loop spans 16 amino acids. J gave up 3 bases and V 3 bases, and 7 bases lay outside the gene matches. CDR1 and CDR2 from the germline V gene are SGHNT and YYREEE (reference sequence). CDR3 loop: CASSSATSGMEETQYF. DNA for the CDR3: TGTGCCAGCAGCTCGGCGACTAGCGGGATGGAAGAGACCCAGTACTTC. Variable domain in full (rest from reference TRBV5-4 and TRBJ2-5): ETGVTQSPTHLIKTRGQQVTLRCSSQSGHNTVSWYQQALGQGPQFIFQYYREEENGRGNFPPRFSGLQFPNYSSELNVNALELDDSALYLCASSSATSGMEETQYFGPGTRLLVL.

This clone was observed a single time. The rearrangement uses TRBV9 and TRBJ2-1; 10 bases are shared with TRBD2. The CDR3 length is 14 residues. The V gene's germline CDR1 is SGDLS and CDR2 YYNGEE. Trimming at V came to 3 bases and at J to 8 bases, leaving 5 bases not matched to a gene. The CDR3 DNA reads TGTGCCAGCAGCGATAGCGGGGGGCGGGATGAGCAGTTCTTC. The encoded protein is CASSDSGGRDEQFF.

The V gene is TRBV29-1, the J gene TRBJ2-3, with 9 bases identical to TRBD2. Per germline, CDR1 SQVTM and CDR2 ANQGSEA. The CDR3 is made up of 15 amino acids. Germline trimming cut 1 base from V and 2 bases from J; bases unmatched to any gene: 4. The CDR3 here is CSVEVVAGATDTQYF. CDR3 DNA sequence: TGCAGCGTTGAAGTGGTAGCGGGAGCCACAGATACGCAGTATTTT.

The CDR3 nucleotides are TGTGCCAGCAGCCCGGGGGGCAGGATGAACACTGAAGCTTTCTTT. Its protein is CASSPGGRMNTEAFF. The rearrangement links TRBV5-4 to TRBJ1-1; TRBD1 is a possible D gene (6 bases). V lost 4 bases and J lost 0, with 13 bases in between. CDR1 and CDR2 (germline): SGHNT, YYREEE (reference sequence). There are 15 residues in the CDR3.

On this clone itself: Given the absence of the conserved phenylalanine or tryptophan at the CDR3 end, a read error is likely. The DNA is left out, because the CDR3 cannot be placed on it with certainty; the CDR3 is given as TCRdb lists it. The chain has TRBV20-1 and TRBJ1-1; the tabulated D call, TRBD1, remains unverified against the DNA. Inclusive of both ends, the CDR3 amounts to 10 amino acids. Germline V gene sequence: CDR1 DFQATT, CDR2 SNEGSKA (reference sequence). The CDR3 region is CSAEVAGLIY.

The count of this clone is one. This chain connects TRBV28 to TRBJ1-4, with D perhaps TRBD1 (5 bases). CDR1 and CDR2 (germline): MDHEN, SYDVKM. The ends were cut back, 1 base at V and 7 bases at J, with 10 bases in the middle. The CDR3 is 14 residues long. CDR3 residues: CASSLSQGREKLFF. The CDR3, as DNA: TGTGCCAGCAGTTTATCCCAGGGACGTGAAAAACTGTTTTTT.

This clone has just one count. Different DNA sequences within this sample yield the same CDR3. The genes are TRBV5-1 and TRBJ2-6; the D gene is possibly TRBD2 (5 bases). CDR3 length equals 14 residues. V was shortened by 3 bases and J by 1 base, with 5 bases between the two germline ends. CDR1 SGHRS and CDR2 YFSETQ come from the germline V gene. In nucleotides, the CDR3 is TGCGCCAGCAGCTCGGGATCTGGGGCCAACGTCCTGACTTTC. The encoded protein is CASSSGSGANVLTF.

The J gene is TRBJ2-5, the V gene TRBV5-4, with a tentative D call TRBD2 (5 bases). The CDR3 spans 15 residues. CDR1 and CDR2 from the germline V gene are SGHNT and YYREEE (reference sequence). Trimming shortened V by 3 bases and J by 5 bases, and 17 bases separated the two germline ends. Written as DNA, the CDR3 is TGTGCCAGCAGCTCGAGTACGGGCCGAGGGGAGACCCAGTACTTC. This encodes CASSSSTGRGETQYF.

Remarks on this clone: A much larger clonotype is one base distant, so this may be a read error. The chain couples TRBV11-1 to TRBJ2-1; D gene ambiguous. This CDR3 contains 12 residues. Looked up from germline, CDR1 is SGHAT and CDR2 is FQDESV (reference sequence). CDR3 sequence (DNA): TGTACCAGCAGCTCCGGGTTGAATGAGCAGTTCTTC. This translates into CTSSSGLNEQFF. Full variable domain (rest looked up from reference TRBV11-1 and TRBJ2-1): EAEVAQSPRYKITEKSQAVAFWCDPISGHATLYWYRQILGQGPELLVQFQDESVVDDSQLPKDRFSAERLKGVDSTLKIQPAELGDSAMYLCTSSSGLNEQFFGPGTRLTVL.

The chain has TRBV5-6 and TRBJ2-5; maybe TRBD2 (6 bases). This CDR3 is built from 14 residues. Trimming removed 0 bases at V and 7 bases at J, with 13 bases between. Germline values: CDR1 SGHDT, CDR2 YYEEEE. Here the CDR3 DNA reads TGTGCCAGCAGCTTGGCTCAGGGACTGGGGACCCAGTACTTC. It is translated as CASSLAQGLGTQYF.

CDR3 region: CASSAGTRQFEGRQETQYF. CDR3 coding DNA: TGTGCCAGCAGCGCCGGGACCCGCCAGTTTGAGGGCCGACAAGAGACCCAGTACTTC. The chain recombines TRBV9 with TRBJ2-5, with D perhaps matching TRBD1 or TRBD2 (5 bases each). Trimming shortened V by 3 bases and J by 2 bases, and 26 bases separated the two germline ends. The CDR3 sequence is 19 residues long. CDR1 and CDR2 (germline): SGDLS, YYNGEE.

V is TRBV5-1 and J is TRBJ2-1; 11 positions agree with TRBD2. In germline, CDR1 is SGHRS, CDR2 YFSETQ. The trim removed 4 bases at V and 7 bases at J, leaving 7 bases unmatched. The CDR3 has 15 residues. The CDR3 DNA follows: TGCGCCAGCAGCCTTACTAGCGGGAGTGTGAATGAGCAGTTCTTC. Encoded protein: CASSLTSGSVNEQFF.

This clone was found a few times. The chain links TRBV2 to TRBJ1-2; weak D call: TRBD1 (6 bases). The CDR3 length is 11 residues. Germline lookup yields CDR1 SNHLY and CDR2 FYNNEI. The ends were cut back, 9 bases at V and 1 base at J, with 6 bases in the middle. Here the CDR3 reads CARQGNYGYTF. CDR3 nucleotide sequence: TGTGCCAGACAGGGTAACTATGGCTACACCTTC.

This clone ranks as large (0.1 to 1%). V gene TRBV9 combines with J gene TRBJ2-5; 7 bases map to TRBD2. J gave up 2 bases and V 4 bases, and 8 bases lay outside the gene matches. CDR1 is SGDLS, CDR2 YYNGEE, per germline. The CDR3 length is 15 residues. The CDR3: CASSPGGGQQETQYF. As DNA, the CDR3 is TGTGCCAGCAGCCCCGGGGGAGGGCAGCAAGAGACCCAGTACTTC.

The chain carries TRBV6-5 and TRBJ2-3; D remains ambiguous. V was trimmed by 5 bases and J by 5 bases, leaving 14 bases between them. This CDR3 has 14 residues. Germline V lookup: CDR1 MNHEY, CDR2 SVGAGI. In DNA form, the CDR3 reads TGTGCCAGCAGTACATACAGTGTCTTAGATACGCAGTATTTT. Protein product: CASSTYSVLDTQYF.

This clone was seen a few times. The chain is built from TRBV12-5 and TRBJ1-2; TRBD1 agrees at 10 bases. CDR1 LGHNT and CDR2 FRNRAP come from the germline V gene. The CDR3 extends over 15 amino acids. V was pared by 3 bases and J by 4 bases, with 5 bases of the junction left unmatched. The DNA for the CDR3 is TGTGCTAGTGGTTTCGACAGGGGGCTGGGCTATGGCTACACCTTC. Translated, it gives CASGFDRGLGYGYTF.

This chain joins TRBV4-1 and TRBJ2-1; 13 nucleotides agree with TRBD2. The CDR3 totals 15 residues. Germline V lookup: CDR1 MGHRA, CDR2 YSYEKL. V was pared by 8 bases and J by 6 bases, with 7 bases of the junction left unmatched. The CDR3 region is CASQSGTSGVNEQFF. The CDR3 DNA is TGCGCCAGCCAAAGCGGGACTAGCGGGGTCAATGAGCAGTTCTTC.

Concerning this clone itself: Within the sample, other DNA sequences also encode this same CDR3. This chain joins TRBV4-1 and TRBJ1-1; 7 bases map to TRBD1. This CDR3 region has 13 residues. With 2 bases clipped from V and 5 bases from J, the junction kept 2 bases outside the gene matches. Germline V gene lookup returns CDR1 MGHRA and CDR2 YSYEKL. CDR3 protein: CASSQPGGTEAFF. Written as DNA, the CDR3 is TGCGCCAGCAGCCAACCAGGGGGGACTGAAGCTTTCTTT.

The V call is TRBV4-2, the J call TRBJ2-7; a possible D gene is TRBD2 (6 bases). In germline, CDR1 is LGHNA, CDR2 YNFKEQ. CDR3 length: 17 amino acids. With 1 base removed from V and 2 bases from J, the gap between germline ends came to 18 bases. The CDR3 loop is CASSQGPLGLSPYEQYF. CDR3 bases: TGTGCCAGCAGCCAAGGCCCTTTGGGACTGTCCCCCTACGAGCAGTACTTC.

The chain carries TRBV11-3 and TRBJ2-1, with D perhaps TRBD2 (7 bases). Germline V lookup: CDR1 SGHNT, CDR2 YENEEA. Trimming took off 5 bases at V and 7 bases at J, with 18 bases between the two ends. The CDR3 runs 15 residues. The CDR3 DNA reads TGTGCCAGCAGCCCCGGGGGGCCGGGATGGAATGAGCAGTTCTTC. Its translation: CASSPGGPGWNEQFF.

The chain combines TRBV30 with TRBJ1-2; D not resolved. From germline, CDR1 is GTSNPN and CDR2 SVGIG (reference sequence). The CDR3 is made up of 13 amino acids. V was shortened by 4 bases and J by 7 bases, with 16 bases between the two germline ends. CDR3 DNA: TGTGCCTGGACGCGACCTCCTGGAGTTGGCTACACCTTC. This translates into CAWTRPPGVGYTF.

The rearrangement uses TRBV18 and TRBJ2-3; possible D gene TRBD2, 5 bases. V lost 3 bases and J 2 bases, leaving 15 bases between the germline ends. CDR3 size: 16 residues. Germline-derived CDR1 and CDR2 are KGHSH and LQKENI. The CDR3 protein is CASSPLVERATDTQYF. DNA for the CDR3: TGTGCCAGCTCACCGTTAGTGGAGAGGGCCACAGATACGCAGTATTTT.

The chain uses TRBV25-1 and TRBJ1-5, with a tentative D call TRBD1 (5 bases). The CDR3 sequence is 14 residues long. In germline, CDR1 is MGHDK, CDR2 SYGVNS. With 5 bases removed from V and 3 bases from J, the gap between germline ends came to 11 bases. The CDR3 loop reads CASSKDSHNQPQHF. Here the CDR3 DNA reads TGTGCCAGCAGTAAAGACAGCCACAATCAGCCCCAGCATTTT.

This chain connects TRBV7-9 to TRBJ1-4, with 8 bases that match TRBD1. The J segment lost 8 bases and the V segment lost 7 bases, leaving 9 bases of the junction unmatched. CDR1 is SEHNR, CDR2 FQNEAQ, per germline (reference sequence). This CDR3 contains 14 residues. CDR3 nucleotides: TGTGCCAGCATCCAGGGGGCGGAAAACGAAAAACTGTTTTTT. As protein: CASIQGAENEKLFF.

This rearrangement joins TRBV19 to TRBJ2-2; D might be TRBD1 (6 bases). Germline assignment: CDR1 LNHDA and CDR2 SQIVND (reference sequence). The CDR3 spans 16 residues. V gave up 7 bases and J gave up 2 bases, with 17 bases separating them. CDR3 amino acids: CASTSIHRDNTGELFF. The CDR3, as DNA: TGTGCCAGTACATCTATCCACAGGGACAACACCGGGGAGCTGTTTTTT.

As DNA, the CDR3 is TGTGCCAGCACTGGGGCGGAGACCCAGTACTTC. Translated, it gives CASTGAETQYF. The V and J genes are TRBV7-2 and TRBJ2-5; weak D call: TRBD1 (5 bases). V dropped 7 bases and J dropped 5 bases, with 8 bases sitting between them. Germline V gene lookup returns CDR1 SGHTA and CDR2 FQGNSA. The length of the CDR3 is 11 residues. Together with reference TRBV7-2 and TRBJ2-5, the CDR3 gives the full variable domain: GAGVSQSPSNKVTEKGKDVELRCDPISGHTALYWYRQSLGQGLEFLIYFQGNSAPDKSGLPSDRFSAERTGGSVSTLTIQRTQQEDSAVYLCASTGAETQYFGPGTRLLVL.

This clone was found once. The chain employs TRBV20-1 and TRBJ2-5; D not resolved. This CDR3 region has 11 residues. The V end was cut by 0 bases, the J end by 1 base, with 0 bases between. Germline V gene lookup returns CDR1 DFQATT and CDR2 SNEGSKA (reference sequence). CDR3 nucleotide sequence: TGCAGTGCTAGAGACCAAGAGACCCAGTACTTC. Translated: CSARDQETQYF.

V and J are TRBV27 and TRBJ1-2, with TRBD1 identical over 7 bases. The germline gives CDR1 MNHEY, CDR2 SMNVEV (reference sequence). The CDR3 runs 14 residues. V lost 7 bases to trimming and J lost 4 bases; unmatched junction nucleotides: 9. CDR3 nucleotides: TGTGCCAGCAAATTGGAGGGGGCTGGCTATGGCTACACCTTC. This translates into CASKLEGAGYGYTF.

Written as DNA, the CDR3 is TGTGCCTGGAGCCCCGACAGGTACGAGCAGTACTTC. It specifies CAWSPDRYEQYF. The V gene is TRBV30, the J gene TRBJ2-7; D might be TRBD1 (6 bases). This CDR3 is built from 12 residues. Germline V gene lookup returns CDR1 GTSNPN and CDR2 SVGIG (reference sequence). V was pared by 3 bases and J by 4 bases, with 10 bases between.